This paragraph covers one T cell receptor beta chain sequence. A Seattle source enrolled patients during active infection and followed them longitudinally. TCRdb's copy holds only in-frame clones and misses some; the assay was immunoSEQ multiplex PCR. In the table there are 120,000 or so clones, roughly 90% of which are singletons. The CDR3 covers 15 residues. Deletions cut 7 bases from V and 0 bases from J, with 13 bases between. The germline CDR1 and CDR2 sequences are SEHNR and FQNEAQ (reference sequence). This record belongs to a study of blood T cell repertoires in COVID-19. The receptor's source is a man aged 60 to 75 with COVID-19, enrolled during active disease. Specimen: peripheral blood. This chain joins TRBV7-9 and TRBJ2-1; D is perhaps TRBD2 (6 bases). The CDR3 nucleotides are TGTGCCAGCACCAGGGCGGGGAGCTCCTACAATGAGCAGTTCTTC. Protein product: CASTRAGSSYNEQFF.